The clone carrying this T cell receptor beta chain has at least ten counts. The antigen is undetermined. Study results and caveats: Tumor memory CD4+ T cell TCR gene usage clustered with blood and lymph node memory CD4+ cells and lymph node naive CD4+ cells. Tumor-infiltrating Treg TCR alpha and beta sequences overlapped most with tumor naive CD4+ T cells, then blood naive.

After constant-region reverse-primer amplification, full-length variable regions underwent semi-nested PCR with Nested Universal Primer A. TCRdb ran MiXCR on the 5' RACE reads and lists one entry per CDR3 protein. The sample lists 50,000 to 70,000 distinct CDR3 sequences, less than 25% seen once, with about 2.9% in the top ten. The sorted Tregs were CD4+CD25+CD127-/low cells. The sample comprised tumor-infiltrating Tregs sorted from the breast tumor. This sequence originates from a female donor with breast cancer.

The CDR3 protein is CASRSGTGVYEQYF. CDR3 sequence (DNA): TGTGCCAGCAGATCCGGGACAGGGGTCTACGAGCAGTACTTC. The chain recombines TRBV25-1 with TRBJ2-7; 10 positions agree with TRBD1. The length of the CDR3 is 14 residues. After removal of 6 bases from V and 3 bases from J, the junction contained 5 bases not matched to a gene. Germline V gene data show CDR1 as MGHDK and CDR2 as SYGVNS.